The 30 T cell receptor beta chains below were found in one sample sequenced in a study of T cells in Graves' hyperthyroidism and ophthalmopathy. Amplification yielded TCR beta CDR3 regions, with RNA transcripts as the source. TCR CDR3 regions were first amplified by RT-PCR with HTBI primers. TCRdb called the multiplex PCR reads again in MiXCR, with one record for every CDR3 protein. This repertoire shows fewer than 40,000 distinct CDR3 sequences, around 50% found once; its top ten account for roughly 25%. Specimen: blood. These receptors were collected from a woman in her thirties or forties with Graves' ophthalmopathy.

In its sample, this clonotype was seen many times. For the CDR3, the DNA is TGTGCCAGCAGCCACGGACAGAGGATGACCACAGATACGCAGTATTTT. Amino acids: CASSHGQRMTTDTQYF. This chain connects TRBV3-1 to TRBJ2-3; possible D gene TRBD1, 6 bases. V gave up 3 bases and J gave up 2 bases, with 15 bases separating them. From germline, CDR1 is LGHDT and CDR2 YNNKEL (reference sequence). The CDR3 is 16 residues long.

Turning to this clonotype: Because it lacks the conserved phenylalanine or tryptophan at the end, this CDR3 is likely a read error. The DNA is left out, because the CDR3 cannot be placed on it with certainty; the CDR3 is given as TCRdb lists it. The chain joins TRBV7-2 to TRBJ1-6. In germline, CDR1 is SGHTA, CDR2 FQGNSA. The CDR3 has 8 amino acids, counting both end residues. CDR3 region: CASSLAVY.

In the case of this clonotype: Here the CDR3 omits its conserved ending phenylalanine or tryptophan, so a read error is the likely source. No DNA is shown, since the ends of the CDR3 on it are uncertain; the CDR3 is the one TCRdb lists. V usage is TRBV7-9 and J usage is TRBJ2-1; the listed D gene, TRBD1, was not tested against the DNA. CDR1 is SEHNR and CDR2 is FQNEAQ in the germline V gene (reference sequence). Ends included, the CDR3 has 13 residues. The CDR3 reads CASSLRGVGTGGI.

This clonotype has ten or more counts. The V call is TRBV11-3, the J call TRBJ2-3; D is possibly TRBD1 or TRBD2 (6 bases each). V was pared by 0 bases and J by 4 bases, with 14 bases between. Germline CDR1 is SGHNT and CDR2 is YENEEA. The CDR3 is 16 residues long. This chain's CDR3 is CASSLDGRGASDTQYF. The DNA of the CDR3 is TGTGCCAGCAGCTTAGATGGAAGGGGGGCCTCAGATACGCAGTATTTT.

The chain uses TRBV14 and TRBJ1-2, with a weak D call TRBD1 (6 bases). V was shortened by 4 bases and J by 4 bases, with 16 bases between the two germline ends. The CDR3 sequence is 15 residues long. CDR1 SGHDN and CDR2 FVKESK come from the germline V gene. The CDR3 is CASSRLGGRGYGYTF. CDR3 nucleotide sequence: TGTGCCAGCAGCCGGTTGGGGGGCCGGGGCTATGGCTACACCTTC.

The chain is built from TRBV7-9 and TRBJ2-7, with 12 nucleotides matching TRBD1. Trimming removed 5 bases from V and 12 bases from J; junction bases left unmatched: 8. This CDR3 is 13 amino acids long. Germline V gene sequence: CDR1 SEHNR, CDR2 FQNEAQ (reference sequence). The DNA of the CDR3 is TGTGCCAGCAGCGTGGGGACAGGGGGCTTGTTGTACTTC. This encodes CASSVGTGGLLYF.

The rearrangement uses TRBV2 and TRBJ1-2; D perhaps matches TRBD1 (5 bases). V dropped 5 bases and J dropped 1 base, with 11 bases sitting between them. The CDR3 extends over 14 amino acids. Germline V gene lookup returns CDR1 SNHLY and CDR2 FYNNEI. This chain's CDR3 is CASSSGLDNYGYTF. CDR3 nucleotide sequence: TGTGCCAGCAGTTCGGGACTGGATAACTATGGCTACACCTTC.

This clonotype showed up many times. This chain links TRBV9 with TRBJ2-5, with D tentatively TRBD1 (5 bases). CDR3 length: 13 amino acids. CDR1 is SGDLS and CDR2 is YYNGEE in the germline V gene. The V and J ends lost 7 bases and 9 bases respectively, with 19 bases between them. The CDR3 bases are TGTGCCAGCGGCAGGGATAGCAATCAGCCCCAGTACTTC. Its translation: CASGRDSNQPQYF. Supplemented by reference TRBV9 and TRBJ2-5, the full variable domain reads DSGVTQTPKHLITATGQRVTLRCSPRSGDLSVYWYQQSLDQGLQFLIQYYNGEERAKGNILERFSAQQFPDLHSELNLSSLELGDSALYFCASGRDSNQPQYFGPGTRLLVL.

This sequence joins TRBV7-9 and TRBJ2-2, with 12 bases lining up with TRBD2. The CDR3 totals 15 residues. The trim removed 5 bases at V and 6 bases at J, leaving 4 bases unmatched. The V gene's germline CDR1 is SEHNR and CDR2 FQNEAQ (reference sequence). For the CDR3, the DNA is TGTGCCAGCAGCGCTCTAGCGGGAGGGGCCGGGGAGCTGTTTTTT. This codes for CASSALAGGAGELFF.

The V and J genes are TRBV2 and TRBJ2-7, with 7 bases fitting TRBD1. CDR3 length: 13 residues. J lost 5 bases, V lost 1 base, and 2 bases had no gene match. Germline CDR1 reads SNHLY; CDR2 reads FYNNEI. CDR3 residues: CASSEDRGNEQYF. CDR3 nucleotides: TGTGCCAGCAGTGAAGACAGGGGAAACGAGCAGTACTTC.

This clonotype has at least ten counts. The V call is TRBV5-1, the J call TRBJ1-2; 11 bases map to TRBD1. J gave up 5 bases and V 0 bases, and 6 bases lay outside the gene matches. The CDR3 consists of 16 residues. Germline values: CDR1 SGHRS, CDR2 YFSETQ. CDR3 sequence reads: CASSLVGQGDEYGYTF. The CDR3 coding sequence is TGCGCCAGCAGCTTGGTGGGACAGGGGGATGAATATGGCTACACCTTC.

The chain uses TRBV15 and TRBJ1-5; D unresolved. This CDR3 is built from 15 residues. Germline values: CDR1 LNHNV, CDR2 YYDKDF (reference sequence). V dropped 1 base and J dropped 0 bases, with 7 bases sitting between them. CDR3 protein: CATSRGSTSNQPQHF. CDR3 nucleotide sequence: TGTGCCACCAGCAGAGGTAGCACTAGCAATCAGCCCCAGCATTTT. Drawing the rest from reference TRBV15 and TRBJ1-5, the complete variable domain is DAMVIQNPRYQVTQFGKPVTLSCSQTLNHNVMYWYQQKSSQAPKLLFHYYDKDFNNEADTPDNFQSRRPNTSFCFLDIRSPGLGDTAMYLCATSRGSTSNQPQHFGDGTRLSIL.

This clonotype was counted at least ten times. The chain combines TRBV28 with TRBJ1-6, with D possibly TRBD1 on 6 matching bases. CDR3 length: 15 amino acids. V shed 3 bases and J shed 10 bases, with 16 bases lying between them. Germline assignment: CDR1 MDHEN and CDR2 SYDVKM. CDR3 coding DNA: TGTGCCAGCAGTTTTCATCAGGGGAAGGGCTCACCCCTCCACTTT. Its translation: CASSFHQGKGSPLHF.

This clonotype was seen many times. The chain carries TRBV9 and TRBJ2-3; 7 positions agree with TRBD2. V shed 4 bases, J shed 5 bases, and the junction held 13 bases outside the gene matches. CDR3 length: 16 amino acids. CDR1 and CDR2 from the germline V gene are SGDLS and YYNGEE. The CDR3 DNA is TGTGCCAGCAGCCTCGGGGGGACCGATAGTGTAGATACGCAGTATTTT. Translated, it gives CASSLGGTDSVDTQYF.

The chain links TRBV20-1 to TRBJ1-5, with a tentative D call TRBD1 (6 bases). V was cut by 7 bases and J by 5 bases, with 18 bases left in between. CDR1 DFQATT and CDR2 SNEGSKA come from the germline V gene (reference sequence). This CDR3 spans 14 amino acids. The CDR3 bases are TGCAGTGTTCCCGACCGGGACACCCATCAGCCCCAGCATTTT. Translation: CSVPDRDTHQPQHF.

There are many counts of this clonotype. The chain links TRBV25-1 to TRBJ1-5; TRBD1 agrees at 7 bases. With V trimmed by 1 base and J by 6 bases, 3 bases remained unmatched. Germline CDR1 MGHDK, CDR2 SYGVNS. There are 14 residues in the CDR3. The CDR3 spells CASSEWGQIQPQHF. As DNA, the CDR3 is TGTGCCAGCAGTGAATGGGGACAGATTCAGCCCCAGCATTTT. The variable domain in full, completed from reference TRBV25-1 and TRBJ1-5, reads EADIYQTPRYLVIGTGKKITLECSQTMGHDKMYWYQQDPGMELHLIHYSYGVNSTEKGDLSSESTVSRIRTEHFPLTLESARPSHTSQYLCASSEWGQIQPQHFGDGTRLSIL.

This clonotype came up many times. This sequence joins TRBV19 and TRBJ1-5; D may be TRBD1 (6 bases). Trimming cost V 5 bases and J 4 bases, with 18 bases left between them. The germline gives CDR1 LNHDA, CDR2 SQIVND (reference sequence). There are 16 residues in the CDR3. The chain's CDR3 is CASSPLRGGRNQPQHF. The CDR3 DNA sequence: TGTGCCAGTAGTCCCCTAAGGGGGGGCCGAAATCAGCCCCAGCATTTT.

By its share, this clonotype is medium-sized. The J gene is TRBJ2-7, the V gene TRBV7-2, with 9 bases identical to TRBD1. This CDR3 is 14 amino acids long. The V gene's germline CDR1 is SGHTA and CDR2 FQGNSA. The V gene end was trimmed by 6 bases and the J gene end by 1 base; junction bases not matched to a gene: 4. In DNA form, the CDR3 reads TGTGCCAGCAGGCCGGGACAGGGTTCCTACGAGCAGTACTTC. This sequence encodes CASRPGQGSYEQYF. Full variable domain (rest looked up from reference TRBV7-2 and TRBJ2-7): GAGVSQSPSNKVTEKGKDVELRCDPISGHTALYWYRQSLGQGLEFLIYFQGNSAPDKSGLPSDRFSAERTGGSVSTLTIQRTQQEDSAVYLCASRPGQGSYEQYFGPGTRLTVT.

The V gene is TRBV7-2, the J gene TRBJ2-2, with 12 bases lining up with TRBD2. Trimming took 1 base from V and 4 from J; bases not matched to a gene: 1. The CDR3 runs 16 residues. Germline lookup yields CDR1 SGHTA and CDR2 FQGNSA. CDR3 region: CASSLELAGGTGELFF. The CDR3 nucleotides are TGTGCCAGCAGCTTAGAACTAGCGGGGGGCACCGGGGAGCTGTTTTTT.

This sequence joins TRBV2 and TRBJ2-7; D is perhaps TRBD2 (6 bases). Germline V lookup: CDR1 SNHLY, CDR2 FYNNEI. V was pared by 6 bases and J by 4 bases, with 10 bases between. This CDR3 comprises 12 residues. CDR3 sequence reads: CASRGLKYEQYF. As DNA, the CDR3 is TGTGCCAGCAGGGGACTGAAGTACGAGCAGTACTTC. Based on the CDR3 plus reference TRBV2 and TRBJ2-7, the full variable domain is EPEVTQTPSHQVTQMGQEVILRCVPISNHLYFYWYRQILGQKVEFLVSFYNNEISEKSEIFDDQFSVERPDGSNFTLKIRSTKLEDSAMYFCASRGLKYEQYFGPGTRLTVT.

On this clonotype itself: The junction does not match germline at one end; this may be a read error. The chain uses TRBV9 and TRBJ1-4; D is perhaps TRBD1 (5 bases). This CDR3 is built from 14 residues. CDR1 SGDLS and CDR2 YYNGEE come from the germline V gene. This CDR3 reads CASSVGGEDEELFF. The CDR3 bases are TGTGCCAGCAGCGTAGGGGGGGAGGATGAAGAACTGTTCTTT.

J is TRBJ1-3 and V is TRBV19; D is ambiguous. Per germline, CDR1 LNHDA and CDR2 SQIVND (reference sequence). This CDR3 contains 13 residues. Trimming took off 7 bases at V and 7 bases at J, with 14 bases between the two ends. Here the CDR3 DNA reads TGTGCCAGTAACCAACCACAGATGAACACCATATATTTT. Protein product: CASNQPQMNTIYF.

This clonotype was detected many times. The chain combines TRBV2 with TRBJ2-5; TRBD2 might be the D (6 bases). This CDR3 has 14 residues. Trimming pared 6 bases from V and 2 bases from J, leaving 13 bases between. Germline CDR1 reads SNHLY; CDR2 reads FYNNEI. In DNA, the CDR3 is TGTGCCAGCAGAGACTTAGCGGAACAAGAGACCCAGTACTTC. Encoded protein: CASRDLAEQETQYF.

V and J are TRBV19 and TRBJ2-1, with 8 nucleotides matching TRBD2. The CDR3 sequence is 15 residues long. In germline, CDR1 is LNHDA, CDR2 SQIVND (reference sequence). V gave up 4 bases and J gave up 5 bases; unmatched junction bases: 7. The DNA of the CDR3 is TGTGCCAGTAGTAGCCAAGCGGGAGATAACAATGAGCAGTTCTTC. This translates into CASSSQAGDNNEQFF. Supplemented by reference TRBV19 and TRBJ2-1, the full variable domain reads DGGITQSPKYLFRKEGQNVTLSCEQNLNHDAMYWYRQDPGQGLRLIYYSQIVNDFQKGDIAEGYSVSREKKESFPLTVTSAQKNPTAFYLCASSSQAGDNNEQFFGPGTRLTVL.

The rearrangement joins TRBV10-2 to TRBJ2-3, with D perhaps matching TRBD1 or TRBD2 (6 bases each). The CDR3 covers 15 residues. V lost 5 bases and J lost 6, with 18 bases in between. The V gene's germline CDR1 is WSHSY and CDR2 SAAADI. The CDR3 here is CASSHPLRGTDTQYF. CDR3 nucleotide sequence: TGCGCCAGCAGTCACCCGTTAAGGGGGACTGATACGCAGTATTTT.

This clonotype was seen at least ten times. V is TRBV6-1 and J is TRBJ2-1, with 10 bases fitting TRBD2. In germline, CDR1 is MNHNS, CDR2 SASEGT. The CDR3 totals 18 residues. V lost 0 bases, J lost 4 bases, and 9 bases stayed unmatched. CDR3 in amino acids: CASSEAGAGGPEYNEQFF. The CDR3 nucleotides are TGTGCCAGCAGTGAAGCGGGAGCGGGAGGGCCGGAGTACAATGAGCAGTTCTTC.

The chain recombines TRBV10-2 with TRBJ2-7; D is uncertain. CDR1 WSHSY and CDR2 SAAADI come from the germline V gene. V was pared by 10 bases and J by 0 bases, with 7 bases between. The CDR3 has 11 amino acids. CDR3 sequence (DNA): TGCGCCACCGACATCTCCTACGAGCAGTACTTC. Protein product: CATDISYEQYF.

A single count supports this clonotype. The chain has TRBV7-9 and TRBJ2-3; perhaps TRBD2 as D (5 bases). Trimming took 5 bases from V and 3 from J, leaving 12 bases between them. CDR3 size: 14 residues. Germline V lookup: CDR1 SEHNR, CDR2 FQNEAQ (reference sequence). This CDR3 is CASSNWRGTDTQYF. The DNA of the CDR3 is TGTGCCAGCAGCAATTGGCGCGGGACAGATACGCAGTATTTT.

This clonotype appeared many times. V gene TRBV7-2 combines with J gene TRBJ2-3, with D uncertain. The CDR3 loop spans 15 amino acids. V was clipped by 5 bases and J by 3 bases, with 15 bases between them. The V gene's germline CDR1 is SGHTA and CDR2 FQGNSA. DNA for the CDR3: TGTGCCAGCAGCCCTGGTGGAATGGGTACAGATACGCAGTATTTT. Amino acid sequence: CASSPGGMGTDTQYF.

This clonotype has a count of ten or more. The V gene is TRBV28, the J gene TRBJ1-2; D gene unclear. The length of the CDR3 is 12 residues. CDR1 and CDR2 (germline): MDHEN, SYDVKM. V lost 2 bases and J lost 4, with 5 bases in between. The CDR3 DNA reads as TGTGCCAGCAGTTTAGGCACCTATGGCTACACCTTC. As protein: CASSLGTYGYTF.